The clone carrying this T cell receptor (beta chain) has a count of ten or more. This entry is derived from a study of early T cells in non-severe SARS-CoV-2 infection. The overall study: The chains were unpaired, and the sequenced material was bulk RNA from unsorted whole blood.

Germline CDR1 and CDR2: SQVTM and ANQGSEA. V gave up 4 bases and J gave up 2 bases, with 15 bases separating them. This CDR3 has 14 amino acids. Individual cDNA molecules were tagged with unique molecular identifiers, the study reported. TCRdb itself ran the 5' RACE reads through MiXCR, one entry per CDR3 protein. The sample has 25,000 to 30,000 distinct CDR3 sequences; around 5.2% are singletons. The chain employs TRBV29-1 and TRBJ2-7; unclear D gene. The sequenced sample was whole blood. The sequence was collected from an adult who was a healthcare worker with PCR-confirmed SARS-CoV-2 infection or an uninfected control (not recorded which). CDR3 DNA sequence: TGCAGCGTTGTAGGTCCCACGGTCACCTACGAGCAGTACTTC. Residues: CSVVGPTVTYEQYF.